This TCR beta chain was retrieved from a study of blood T cell repertoires in COVID-19 (dated by TCRdb to about 2020). About the study as a whole: The collaborator samples originated in the United States, Italy and Spain and spanned the acute and convalescent phases of COVID-19. Where available, HLA class I and class II types were obtained from metadata supplied by the sample provider rather than from assay-based typing. The sample metadata nearly always contained a de-identified subject ID, COVID-19 status, age in years and sex. The samples were drawn from two sources: the first 160 participants of the ongoing ImmuneRACE study, and over 1,000 subjects contributed by 6 global collaborators. The material from the prospective study consisted of cDNA or gDNA derived from T cells, B-cell-depleted T cells, or PBMCs. Subjects who had been exposed to COVID-19, were actively infected with it, or had recovered from it provided the deeply sampled blood TCRbeta repertoires that made up the dataset. The repertoires were released in a freely available public database meant as a resource for research on the immune response to SARS-CoV-2. Summary of the overall study and its limitations: The quantity of clinical and demographic metadata differed by source and by participant and was supplied without curation.

Each collaborating institution followed its own protocols to collect whole blood in K2EDTA tubes. For TCRbeta analysis, collaborator samples were shipped as frozen whole blood, as isolated PBMCs, or as DNA extracted from either sample type. TCRbeta CDR3 regions were amplified from genomic DNA using the immunoSEQ Assay, a bias-controlled multiplex PCR. As for the authors' bioinformatics: The number of nucleated cells in each sample was estimated from the amplification of reference gene primers within the assay. Sequence reads were collapsed and filtered to measure the absolute abundance of every unique TCRbeta CDR3 rearrangement. For each sample, productive Simpson clonality was calculated as the square root of Simpson's diversity index across productive rearrangements. Held by TCRdb, this immuneACCESS table contains in-frame sequences only and omits some clones. Under half of the omission traces to an unresolved V gene where checked; the cause of the rest is unknown. V and J calls and clone size come straight from that table; D and trimming were deduced from the DNA. For this sample there are roughly 75,000 clones; 70% to 85% appear just once. The ten largest clones add up to approximately 30% of the sample.

V loses 7 bases at its end and J loses 4 bases; junction bases beyond the gene matches: 15. From the germline V gene, CDR1 is SQVTM and CDR2 is ANQGSEA. The cysteine opens and the phenylalanine closes a CDR3 of 15 amino acids. Just CDR3 DNA is preserved here, 45 bases in frame from base 1. Remarks on this clone: What antigen it recognizes has not been identified. No base qualities exist here, and no much larger clone lies one base off it.

The sequence links TRBV29-1 to TRBJ2-7, with 8 bases aligning to TRBD2. Specimen: peripheral blood. The source is a man in his 70s with acute or convalescent COVID-19. The CDR3 in this case is CSALRLAGIIYEQYF. Here is the DNA: TGCAGCGCCCTGCGTCTAGCGGGCATAATTTACGAGCAGTACTTC.